Shown below are 20 T cell receptor beta chains from a single sample sequenced in a study of identical twins (TCRdb year 2016). Library generation was performed with 5' RACE. Reads for this sample came from an Illumina HiSeq 2000. Starting from the raw public reads, TCRdb applied fastp trimming at Q25, assembled clones with MiXCR and retained in-frame beta chains. Rows are combined by CDR3 protein, so each entry shows the most common genes and DNA. Recorded for this sample are 200,000 to 300,000 distinct CDR3 sequences; 6% to 8% of them occurred a single time. More than 5% of the sample belongs to the ten largest clones. In addition, the sample was reused for a study of yellow fever vaccine responses in identical twins.

Material: CD8+ T cells sorted from blood. These receptors originate from a woman between 18 and 29 years old in good health.

The V and J genes are TRBV4-1 and TRBJ2-3, with 11 bases that match TRBD2. The CDR3 is 15 amino acids. Germline V CDR1 and CDR2: MGHRA, YSYEKL. Germline trimming cut 3 bases from V and 1 base from J; bases unmatched to any gene: 0. The CDR3 reads CASSHSGGGTDTQYF. For the CDR3, the DNA is TGCGCCAGCAGCCATAGCGGGGGGGGCACAGATACGCAGTATTTT.

Concerning this clonotype: Mismatch with germline at one junction end may stem from a read error. This rearrangement joins TRBV12-3 or TRBV12-4 to TRBJ2-1; D is ambiguous. The CDR3 runs to 11 residues. The CDR3 region has the DNA TGTGCCAGCGCTCTTGGTGGGATTGGTCTCTTC. This codes for CASALGGIGLF.

Only a few counts were recorded for this clonotype. The genes are TRBV7-2 and TRBJ2-1; weak D call: TRBD1 (5 bases). Trimming cost V 5 bases and J 9 bases, with 11 bases left between them. Germline lookup yields CDR1 SGHTA and CDR2 FQGNSA. The CDR3 spans 12 residues. This CDR3 reads CASSVRQFEQFF. The CDR3 DNA reads TGTGCCAGCAGCGTCCGACAGTTTGAGCAGTTCTTC.

This chain joins TRBV24-1 and TRBJ2-3; TRBD2 matches 7 bases. J was trimmed by 2 bases and V by 0 bases; bases with no gene match: 4. Germline CDR1 reads KGHDR; CDR2 reads SFDVKD. The CDR3 length is 16 residues. CDR3 in amino acids: CATSDLASGVTDTQYF. Written as DNA, the CDR3 is TGTGCCACCAGTGATTTGGCTAGCGGAGTCACAGATACGCAGTATTTT.

The gene calls are TRBV4-1 and TRBJ1-2, with unresolved D. V dropped 0 bases and J dropped 8 bases, with 10 bases sitting between them. CDR3 length: 13 residues. The germline gives CDR1 MGHRA, CDR2 YSYEKL. This CDR3 reads CASSQDSLKGYTF. DNA for the CDR3: TGCGCCAGCAGCCAAGATAGCCTTAAGGGCTACACCTTC.

This clonotype has just a few counts. The V gene is TRBV14, the J gene TRBJ1-2; no clear D gene. V lost 0 bases to trimming and J lost 8 bases, with 13 bases between them. Germline V lookup: CDR1 SGHDN, CDR2 FVKESK. This CDR3 is built from 14 residues. The CDR3 spells CASSQDSRAGGYTF. The CDR3 bases are TGTGCCAGCAGCCAAGATTCGCGTGCGGGAGGCTACACCTTC.

A few counts support this clonotype. V usage is TRBV20-1 and J usage is TRBJ2-2; D gene ambiguous. The V gene's germline CDR1 is DFQATT and CDR2 SNEGSKA (reference sequence). With 7 bases removed from V and 3 bases from J, the gap between germline ends came to 6 bases. The CDR3 runs to 11 residues. The CDR3, as DNA: TGCAGTGGAAGGTACACCGGGGAGCTGTTTTTT. It translates to CSGRYTGELFF.

This clonotype was seen a handful of times. The chain combines TRBV4-1 with TRBJ2-2; 9 bases line up with TRBD2. The V segment lost 5 bases and the J segment 5 bases; nucleotides outside the gene matches: 12. The CDR3 extends over 17 amino acids. Germline CDR1 is MGHRA and CDR2 is YSYEKL. The CDR3 DNA sequence: TGCGCCAGCAGCTCATACTATAGCGGGAGATATACCGGGGAGCTGTTTTTT. Protein: CASSSYYSGRYTGELFF.

This clonotype was counted between two and nine times. The chain is built from TRBV12-3 or TRBV12-4 and TRBJ2-3; weak D call: TRBD2 (6 bases). The CDR3 covers 15 residues. V shed 3 bases and J shed 3 bases, with 13 bases lying between them. The CDR3 DNA reads as TGTGCCAGCAGTTTTGAGCGGGTAGGGACAGATACGCAGTATTTT. It specifies CASSFERVGTDTQYF.

This clonotype was detected only a few times. The chain's CDR3 is CSAGDPKSGEQYF. The CDR3 coding sequence is TGCAGTGCTGGGGACCCCAAGTCCGGCGAGCAGTACTTC. The genes are TRBV20-1 and TRBJ2-7; D is perhaps TRBD1 or TRBD2 (5 bases each). With 5 bases removed from V and 6 bases from J, the gap between germline ends came to 17 bases. The CDR3 runs to 13 residues. CDR1 and CDR2 from the germline V gene are DFQATT and SNEGSKA (reference sequence).

The chain links TRBV15 to TRBJ2-7, with D possibly matching TRBD1 (6 bases). This CDR3 spans 14 amino acids. The germline V and J ends were trimmed by 3 bases and 5 bases, with 14 bases remaining between them. In germline, CDR1 is LNHNV, CDR2 YYDKDF (reference sequence). The CDR3 is CATSRARTVDEQYF. The DNA for the CDR3 is TGTGCCACCAGCAGGGCCCGGACAGTGGACGAGCAGTACTTC.

In its sample, this clonotype was seen many times. The chain has TRBV12-3 or TRBV12-4 and TRBJ1-2; D ambiguous. This CDR3 has 17 residues. V lost 0 bases to trimming and J lost 6 bases, with 20 bases between them. The CDR3 spells CASSLAPYDRGDDGYTF. In DNA, the CDR3 is TGTGCCAGCAGTTTAGCGCCGTATGACCGCGGAGACGATGGCTACACCTTC.

The table lists this clonotype with many counts. The chain employs TRBV27 and TRBJ2-1, with a tentative D call TRBD1 (6 bases). The CDR3 runs to 17 residues. Germline V gives CDR1 MNHEY, CDR2 SMNVEV (reference sequence). V shed 4 bases and J shed 0 bases, with 16 bases lying between them. CDR3 in amino acids: CASSSPKDRSSYNEQFF. DNA for the CDR3: TGTGCCAGCAGTTCACCCAAAGACAGGAGCTCCTACAATGAGCAGTTCTTC.

The chain combines TRBV6-4 with TRBJ2-1, with 7 nucleotides matching TRBD1. This CDR3 is 13 amino acids long. Trimming took 0 bases from V and 8 from J; bases not matched to a gene: 1. Per germline, CDR1 MRHNA and CDR2 SNTAGT. The CDR3 reads CASSDSDRDEQFF. In DNA, the CDR3 is TGTGCCAGCAGTGACTCCGACAGGGATGAGCAGTTCTTC.

The chain recombines TRBV27 with TRBJ1-2; weak D call: TRBD1 (6 bases). Germline values: CDR1 MNHEY, CDR2 SMNVEV (reference sequence). This CDR3 comprises 15 residues. V was shortened by 5 bases and J by 6 bases, with 19 bases between the two germline ends. The CDR3 here is CASSLHVGGANGYTF. CDR3 in DNA: TGTGCCAGCAGTCTACATGTAGGGGGGGCCAATGGCTACACCTTC.

This clonotype was seen repeatedly, ten times or more. V and J are TRBV5-4 and TRBJ2-2; 11 bases map to TRBD1. V shed 1 base and J 5 bases; nucleotides not matched to a gene: 19. Looked up from germline, CDR1 is SGHNT and CDR2 is YYREEE (reference sequence). The CDR3 spans 21 residues. The DNA of the CDR3 is TGTGCCAGCAGCTTGTACACCGGGACAGGGGGGTTCGTCGTTGGTACCGGGGAGCTGTTTTTT. Translation gives CASSLYTGTGGFVVGTGELFF.

The V and J genes are TRBV14 and TRBJ1-4; D is possibly TRBD1 (6 bases). Germline lookup yields CDR1 SGHDN and CDR2 FVKESK. The CDR3 spans 15 residues. Trimming left V 4 bases short and J 7 bases short, with 16 bases between. CDR3 in DNA: TGTGCCAGCAGCCTCGAAGGCAGGGGATTTGAAAAACTGTTTTTT. This gives the protein CASSLEGRGFEKLFF.

This clonotype was picked up a small number of times. This chain links TRBV20-1 with TRBJ2-5; D gene uncertain. V was pared by 3 bases and J by 3 bases, with 5 bases between. The CDR3 covers 11 residues. The V gene's germline CDR1 is DFQATT and CDR2 SNEGSKA (reference sequence). CDR3 amino acids: CSASQKETQYF. The CDR3 coding sequence is TGCAGTGCTAGCCAAAAAGAGACCCAGTACTTC.

The chain combines TRBV25-1 with TRBJ1-6; 11 bases are a match to TRBD1. Germline CDR1 MGHDK, CDR2 SYGVNS. The J segment lost 9 bases and the V segment lost 4 bases, leaving 5 bases of the junction unmatched. The CDR3 runs to 15 residues. CDR3 nucleotides: TGTGCCAGCAGTGGGACCGGGACAGGGGGTTCACCCCTCCACTTT. This gives the protein CASSGTGTGGSPLHF.

V is TRBV6-4 and J is TRBJ2-3; D gene unclear. The V end was cut by 6 bases, the J end by 3 bases, with 13 bases between. Germline lookup yields CDR1 MRHNA and CDR2 SNTAGT. The CDR3 is 14 amino acids. DNA of the CDR3: TGTGCCAGCAGCGAAAATCCCGGGACAGATACGCAGTATTTT. Translated: CASSENPGTDTQYF.